The 26 T cell receptor beta chains given below trace back to one sample, sequenced in a study of T cell responses to AZD1222 COVID-19 vaccine. Using immunoSEQ multiplex PCR, the repertoire was profiled, and TCRdb retains in-frame clones only, with some absent. The table includes around 80,000 clones, roughly 90% detected once. Sequencing used peripheral blood, obtained on day 0 of AZD1222 vaccination. The receptor set was obtained from an adult in good health.

This rearrangement joins TRBV19 to TRBJ1-6; no clear D. V lost 1 base to trimming and J lost 8 bases, with 6 bases between them. Germline CDR1 is LNHDA and CDR2 is SQIVND (reference sequence). The CDR3 is made up of 13 amino acids. Here the CDR3 DNA reads TGTGCCAGTAGTATAGGGCGGGATTCACCCCTCCACTTT. Amino acids: CASSIGRDSPLHF. The whole variable domain, filled in from reference TRBV19 and TRBJ1-6, reads DGGITQSPKYLFRKEGQNVTLSCEQNLNHDAMYWYRQDPGQGLRLIYYSQIVNDFQKGDIAEGYSVSREKKESFPLTVTSAQKNPTAFYLCASSIGRDSPLHFGNGTRLTVT.

The gene calls are TRBV2 and TRBJ1-2, with 11 positions matching TRBD1. Germline values: CDR1 SNHLY, CDR2 FYNNEI. Trimming removed 6 bases from V and 1 base from J; junction bases left unmatched: 4. This CDR3 contains 15 residues. Written as DNA, the CDR3 is TGTGCCAGCAGCACCGGGACAGGGGGTAACTATGGCTACACCTTC. Amino acid sequence: CASSTGTGGNYGYTF.

The chain joins TRBV11-2 to TRBJ1-1; no reliable D call. Germline V CDR1 and CDR2: SGHAT, FQNNGV. V lost 1 base and J lost 1, with 13 bases in between. The CDR3 spans 16 residues. The CDR3 sequence is CASSLVWGTPNTEAFF. CDR3 sequence (DNA): TGTGCCAGCAGCTTAGTTTGGGGAACGCCGAACACTGAAGCTTTCTTT.

The chain links TRBV6-5 to TRBJ1-5; the match to TRBD1 covers 10 bases. From germline, CDR1 is MNHEY and CDR2 SVGAGI. Unmatched junction bases numbered 5, after V lost 6 bases and J lost 6 bases. CDR3 length: 14 amino acids. The CDR3 DNA follows: TGTGCCAGCAGGCTGACAGGGGGCGTTCAGCCCCAGCATTTT. It yields the protein CASRLTGGVQPQHF.

For this clone: A junction end diverges from the germline sequence, so it may reflect a read error. The chain employs TRBV7-9 and TRBJ1-6, with 7 bases matching TRBD1. The CDR3 consists of 15 residues. CDR1 is SEHNR and CDR2 is FQNEAQ in the germline V gene (reference sequence). CDR3 sequence: CAGSYLQGSWSPLHF. CDR3 DNA sequence: TGTGCCGGCAGCTACCTACAGGGGTCTTGGTCACCCCTCCACTTT.

The chain is built from TRBV27 and TRBJ1-5; 8 bases map to TRBD1. CDR1 and CDR2 from the germline V gene are MNHEY and SMNVEV (reference sequence). The CDR3 is made up of 14 amino acids. J was trimmed by 5 bases and V by 6 bases; bases with no gene match: 6. The CDR3 sequence is CASRTGAVDQPQHF. The CDR3 coding sequence is TGTGCCAGCAGGACAGGGGCAGTTGATCAGCCCCAGCATTTT.

J is TRBJ1-2 and V is TRBV4-3, with a tentative D call TRBD1 (6 bases). The germline gives CDR1 LGHNA, CDR2 YSLEER. V lost 0 bases, J lost 4 bases, and 12 bases lay in between. The CDR3 contains 15 residues. The CDR3 region is CASSQERQAFYGYTF. The CDR3 bases are TGCGCCAGCAGCCAAGAAAGACAGGCCTTCTATGGCTACACCTTC.

V is TRBV5-4 and J is TRBJ1-6, with no clear D. Germline CDR1 and CDR2: SGHNT and YYREEE (reference sequence). The CDR3 extends over 14 amino acids. Trimming left V 2 bases short and J 6 bases short, with 9 bases between. CDR3 amino acids: CASSFLGLNSPLHF. CDR3 DNA sequence: TGTGCCAGCAGCTTTCTCGGACTTAATTCACCCCTCCACTTT. The full variable domain, completed using reference TRBV5-4 and TRBJ1-6, is ETGVTQSPTHLIKTRGQQVTLRCSSQSGHNTVSWYQQALGQGPQFIFQYYREEENGRGNFPPRFSGLQFPNYSSELNVNALELDDSALYLCASSFLGLNSPLHFGNGTRLTVT.

V is TRBV2 and J is TRBJ2-7; D perhaps matches TRBD1 (5 bases). The CDR3 is made up of 13 amino acids. V lost 8 bases, J lost 8 bases, and 19 bases lay in between. Per germline, CDR1 SNHLY and CDR2 FYNNEI. This chain's CDR3 is CASGPDTARQQYF. The CDR3 DNA reads TGTGCCAGCGGACCGGACACCGCCCGTCAGCAGTACTTC.

The V and J genes are TRBV28 and TRBJ2-7; the match to TRBD1 covers 8 bases. Losses at the gene ends were 6 bases for V and 7 bases for J; bases not matched to a gene: 5. Germline CDR1 is MDHEN and CDR2 is SYDVKM. This CDR3 region has 12 residues. The CDR3 DNA is TGTGCCAGCAGCCGACAGGGGCGAGAGCAGTACTTC. Protein product: CASSRQGREQYF.

The chain couples TRBV6-5 to TRBJ1-5, with D tentatively TRBD1 (6 bases). V lost 5 bases and J lost 0, with 11 bases in between. Germline loops: CDR1 MNHEY, CDR2 SVGAGI. This CDR3 spans 15 amino acids. DNA of the CDR3: TGTGCCAGCAGTCTCCGGGACAATAGCAATCAGCCCCAGCATTTT. This codes for CASSLRDNSNQPQHF.

DNA for the CDR3: TGCGCCAGCAGCCAACCCCTAGGGGTATACTATGGCTACACCTTC. This sequence encodes CASSQPLGVYYGYTF. V is TRBV4-1 and J is TRBJ1-2; the D gene is possibly TRBD1 (5 bases). Trimming took 2 bases from V and 3 from J, leaving 13 bases between them. Germline CDR1 is MGHRA and CDR2 is YSYEKL. The CDR3 has 15 residues.

V usage is TRBV3-1 (or the pseudogene TRBV3-2) and J usage is TRBJ1-2, with 11 bases fitting TRBD1. Trimming cost V 4 bases and J 7 bases; bases outside gene matches: 2. CDR3 size: 13 residues. Germline V gene sequence: CDR1 LGHDT, CDR2 YNNKEL (reference sequence). The CDR3: CASSPGTGGGYTF. For the CDR3, the DNA is TGTGCCAGCAGCCCAGGGACAGGGGGTGGCTACACCTTC.

The V call is TRBV3-1 (or the pseudogene TRBV3-2), the J call TRBJ1-6; 8 bases align to TRBD1. Germline V lookup: CDR1 LGHDT, CDR2 YNNKEL (reference sequence). J was trimmed by 7 bases and V by 2 bases; bases with no gene match: 7. This CDR3 contains 16 residues. In nucleotides, the CDR3 is TGTGCCAGCAGCCAAAATCCGACAGGGGCCAATTCACCCCTCCACTTT. Amino acids: CASSQNPTGANSPLHF.

CDR3 in DNA: TGTGCCAGCAGCTGGGGGGAGTTGGACAATTCACCCCTCCACTTT. Translating gives CASSWGELDNSPLHF. The gene calls are TRBV3-1 (or the pseudogene TRBV3-2) and TRBJ1-6, with D possibly being TRBD1 (5 bases). Germline V CDR1 and CDR2: LGHDT, YNNKEL (reference sequence). This CDR3 region has 15 residues. The V end lost 5 bases, the J end lost 7 bases, and 15 bases lay between the germline ends.

This clone was seen more than once but under ten times. The chain links TRBV29-1 to TRBJ2-2, with D perhaps being TRBD1 or TRBD2 (5 bases each). Trimming stripped 7 bases from V and 7 bases from J, with 13 bases between. Germline V CDR1 and CDR2: SQVTM, ANQGSEA. CDR3 length: 12 amino acids. The CDR3 coding sequence is TGCAGCGGGCGGAGAGGGGACGGGGAGCTGTTTTTT. It specifies CSGRRGDGELFF.

This clone was seen a handful of times. J is TRBJ2-5 and V is TRBV30; 10 positions agree with TRBD2. This CDR3 region has 16 residues. The V gene's germline CDR1 is GTSNPN and CDR2 SVGIG (reference sequence). V shed 1 base and J 5 bases; nucleotides not matched to a gene: 10. CDR3 sequence (DNA): TGTGCCTGGAGTGGAGCGGGGGGGCGTGGTCAGGAGACCCAGTACTTC. Translating it yields CAWSGAGGRGQETQYF.

J is TRBJ1-6 and V is TRBV9, with a possible D match to TRBD1 (6 bases). CDR1 is SGDLS, CDR2 YYNGEE, per germline. V lost 0 bases and J lost 10, with 11 bases in between. The CDR3 runs 14 residues. The CDR3 region has the DNA TGTGCCAGCAGCGTAGAGGACAGACGCTCACCCCTCCACTTT. Amino acid sequence: CASSVEDRRSPLHF.

The J gene is TRBJ2-7, the V gene TRBV18; the D gene is possibly TRBD1 (6 bases). The CDR3 runs to 13 residues. V dropped 2 bases and J dropped 6 bases, with 11 bases sitting between them. CDR1 and CDR2 (germline): KGHSH, LQKENI. CDR3 nucleotides: TGTGCCAGCTCACCAGGACAGCGTCGCGAGCAGTACTTC. It codes for CASSPGQRREQYF.

The genes are TRBV7-2 and TRBJ1-2; D remains unclear. Germline CDR1 SGHTA, CDR2 FQGNSA. V was cut by 1 base and J by 6 bases, with 12 bases left in between. The CDR3 is 14 residues long. The CDR3 here is CASSLGRGLNGYTF. The CDR3 nucleotides are TGTGCCAGCAGCTTAGGACGCGGCCTGAATGGCTACACCTTC. The full variable domain, with the rest looked up from reference TRBV7-2 and TRBJ1-2, is GAGVSQSPSNKVTEKGKDVELRCDPISGHTALYWYRQSLGQGLEFLIYFQGNSAPDKSGLPSDRFSAERTGGSVSTLTIQRTQQEDSAVYLCASSLGRGLNGYTFGSGTRLTVV.

This chain uses TRBV18 with TRBJ1-4, with D unclear. Trimming left V 2 bases short and J 4 bases short, with 14 bases between. This CDR3 has 16 amino acids. Germline CDR1 and CDR2: KGHSH and LQKENI. The CDR3 here is CASSPGQVRGNEKLFF. CDR3 coding DNA: TGTGCCAGCTCACCAGGGCAGGTGAGAGGTAATGAAAAACTGTTTTTT.

The chain uses TRBV5-1 and TRBJ1-4; a possible D gene is TRBD1 (5 bases). The CDR3 has 17 residues. CDR1 and CDR2 (germline): SGHRS, YFSETQ. The V gene lost 0 bases and the J gene lost 3 bases, with 15 bases spanning the gap. CDR3 protein: CASSLEGRQTSNEKLFF. CDR3 DNA sequence: TGCGCCAGCAGCTTGGAAGGTCGACAGACATCTAATGAAAAACTGTTTTTT.

The chain is built from TRBV4-3 and TRBJ1-5; D is possibly TRBD1 (6 bases). The CDR3 length is 16 residues. Trimming removed 0 bases from V and 4 bases from J, with 13 bases in between. Per germline, CDR1 LGHNA and CDR2 YSLEER. The CDR3 DNA is TGCGCCAGCAGCCAAGATCTTGGGCAGGGGAATCAGCCCCAGCATTTT. Encoded protein: CASSQDLGQGNQPQHF.

This sequence joins TRBV7-2 and TRBJ1-3; 7 nucleotides agree with TRBD1. Germline V gene sequence: CDR1 SGHTA, CDR2 FQGNSA. The CDR3 runs 14 residues. Trimming removed 1 base from V and 6 bases from J; junction bases left unmatched: 3. CDR3 in DNA: TGTGCCAGCAGCTTAGACAGGGGCCTAAACACCATATATTTT. Its translation: CASSLDRGLNTIYF. Complete variable domain (other parts from reference TRBV7-2 and TRBJ1-3): GAGVSQSPSNKVTEKGKDVELRCDPISGHTALYWYRQSLGQGLEFLIYFQGNSAPDKSGLPSDRFSAERTGGSVSTLTIQRTQQEDSAVYLCASSLDRGLNTIYFGEGSWLTVV.

This rearrangement joins TRBV28 to TRBJ1-4; D gene uncertain. V was cut by 3 bases and J by 5 bases, with 10 bases left in between. Germline V gene lookup returns CDR1 MDHEN and CDR2 SYDVKM. The CDR3 is 14 amino acids. This CDR3 reads CASSFERLNEKLFF. Here the CDR3 DNA reads TGTGCCAGCAGTTTCGAACGTCTGAATGAAAAACTGTTTTTT.

This clone is a singleton in its sample. The chain joins TRBV19 to TRBJ1-4; D gene unclear. V lost 2 bases to trimming and J lost 0 bases, with 10 bases between them. The CDR3 runs 16 residues. CDR1 LNHDA and CDR2 SQIVND come from the germline V gene (reference sequence). The CDR3 DNA is TGTGCCAGTAGTATATGGCAGAAGGCAACTAATGAAAAACTGTTTTTT. Amino acid sequence: CASSIWQKATNEKLFF.